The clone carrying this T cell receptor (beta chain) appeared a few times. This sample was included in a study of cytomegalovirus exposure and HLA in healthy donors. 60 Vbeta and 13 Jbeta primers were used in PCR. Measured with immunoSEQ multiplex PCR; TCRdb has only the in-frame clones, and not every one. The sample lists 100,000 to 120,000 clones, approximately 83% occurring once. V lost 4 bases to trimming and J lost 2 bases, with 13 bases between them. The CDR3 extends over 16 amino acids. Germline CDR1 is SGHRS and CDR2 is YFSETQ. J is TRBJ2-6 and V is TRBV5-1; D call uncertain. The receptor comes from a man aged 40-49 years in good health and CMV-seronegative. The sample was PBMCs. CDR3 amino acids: CASSDGPKTGANVLTF. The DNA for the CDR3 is TGCGCCAGCAGCGATGGGCCCAAAACTGGGGCCAACGTCCTGACTTTC.